This T cell receptor (beta chain) was found in a study of cytomegalovirus exposure and HLA in healthy donors. Whole-study findings and limits: It was found in a later analysis that first-cohort TCR clusters tended to co-occur in the 90 to 150 validation repertoires.

The protocol was immunoSEQ multiplex PCR, while the TCRdb copy is restricted to in-frame clones and leaves out a portion. Of more than 90,000 clones listed, more than 75% are singletons. In germline, CDR1 is MNHEY, CDR2 SMNVEV (reference sequence). The CDR3 has 14 residues. Trimming shortened V by 4 bases and J by 1 base, and 10 bases separated the two germline ends. This clone was observed once. No antigen is known for it. This TCR derives from a man younger than 35 in good health and CMV-seronegative. The specimen was PBMCs. This chain joins TRBV27 and TRBJ1-1, with D perhaps matching TRBD1 (6 bases). The CDR3 bases are TGTGCCAGCAGTTACCCGACAGGGAACACTGAAGCTTTCTTT. Translated, it gives CASSYPTGNTEAFF.